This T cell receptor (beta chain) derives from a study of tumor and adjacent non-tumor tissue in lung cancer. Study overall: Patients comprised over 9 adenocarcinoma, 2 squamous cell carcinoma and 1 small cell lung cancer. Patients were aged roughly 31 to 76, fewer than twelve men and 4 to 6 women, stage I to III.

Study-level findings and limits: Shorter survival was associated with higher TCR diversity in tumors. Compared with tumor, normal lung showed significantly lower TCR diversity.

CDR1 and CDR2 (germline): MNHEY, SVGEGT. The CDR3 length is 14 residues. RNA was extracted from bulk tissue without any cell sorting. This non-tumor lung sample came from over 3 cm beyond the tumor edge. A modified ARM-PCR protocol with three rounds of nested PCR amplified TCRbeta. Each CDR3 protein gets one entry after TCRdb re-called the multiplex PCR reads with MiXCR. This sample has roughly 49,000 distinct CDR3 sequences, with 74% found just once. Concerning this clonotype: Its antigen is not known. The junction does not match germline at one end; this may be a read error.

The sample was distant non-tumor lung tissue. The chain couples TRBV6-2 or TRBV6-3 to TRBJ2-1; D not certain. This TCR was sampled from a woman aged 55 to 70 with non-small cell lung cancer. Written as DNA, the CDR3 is TGTGCCTGCAGTCGCCAAAGCTCCTACAATGAGCAGTTCTTC. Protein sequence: CACSRQSSYNEQFF.